These 21 T cell receptor beta chains were sequenced from one sample in a study of T cell repertoires in cytomegalovirus infection. TCRdb re-derived calls from the reads in MiXCR, one entry per CDR3 protein. The profile covers 150,000 to 200,000 distinct CDR3 sequences, with under 30% appearing a single time and roughly 31% taken by the ten largest. Sequencing input: PBMCs. The receptors stem from a human donor in good health (CMV status not recorded). Some clones in this sample may be carry-over from other donors' samples.

V usage is TRBV6-6 and J usage is TRBJ2-1, with D maybe TRBD2 (6 bases). Germline CDR1 is MNHNY and CDR2 is SVGAGI (reference sequence). The CDR3 is 15 amino acids. Between the trimmed V and J ends, which lost 2 bases and 8 bases, there was a span of 16 bases. CDR3 bases: TGTGCCAGCAGTTACCCCCGGACTATTTACGATGAGCAGTTCTTC. Translating gives CASSYPRTIYDEQFF.

CDR3 DNA: TGTGCCAGCAGTCGGAAGAATCTGGAAAAACTGTTTTTT. Translation gives CASSRKNLEKLFF. This sequence joins TRBV6-2 or TRBV6-3 and TRBJ1-4, with no clear D. The CDR3 length is 13 residues. V lost 5 bases, J lost 8 bases, and 12 bases lay in between. CDR1 and CDR2 (germline): MNHEY, SVGEGT.

The chain is built from TRBV12-3 or TRBV12-4 and TRBJ2-3; maybe TRBD2 (5 bases). Trimming pared 6 bases from V and 1 base from J, leaving 5 bases between. This CDR3 is 12 amino acids long. This CDR3 reads CASSGGTDTQYF. The CDR3 DNA reads as TGTGCCAGCAGCGGGGGCACAGATACGCAGTATTTT.

This clonotype was detected only a few times. The V gene is TRBV6-5, the J gene TRBJ2-3; 8 bases map to TRBD2. The ends lost 7 bases at V and 1 base at J; junction bases unmatched: 4. The germline V gene encodes CDR1 MNHEY and CDR2 SVGAGI. The CDR3 has 14 amino acids. The CDR3: CASKRGPGTDTQYF. The CDR3 bases are TGTGCCAGCAAGCGGGGGCCAGGCACAGATACGCAGTATTTT.

Only a few counts were recorded for this clonotype. The V and J genes are TRBV7-6 and TRBJ2-3; perhaps TRBD2 as D (5 bases). CDR1 is SGHVS, CDR2 FNYEAQ, per germline. V was trimmed by 5 bases and J by 6 bases, leaving 21 bases between them. CDR3 length equals 16 residues. For the CDR3, the DNA is TGTGCCAGCAGCCCCTACTCCCCCCGGGGTTCGGATACGCAGTATTTT. Translated: CASSPYSPRGSDTQYF. The full variable domain, with the rest looked up from reference TRBV7-6 and TRBJ2-3, is GAGVSQSPRYKVTKRGQDVALRCDPISGHVSLYWYRQALGQGPEFLTYFNYEAQQDKSGLPNDRFSAERPEGSISTLTIQRTEQRDSAMYRCASSPYSPRGSDTQYFGPGTRLTVL.

The table lists this clonotype with a few counts. V and J are TRBV7-3 and TRBJ2-5, with D possibly matching TRBD2 (6 bases). This CDR3 region has 15 residues. Deletions cut 0 bases from V and 7 bases from J, with 15 bases between. CDR1 is SGHTA and CDR2 is FQGTGA in the germline V gene. Here the CDR3 reads CASSLTGGNERTQYF. DNA of the CDR3: TGTGCCAGCAGCTTAACAGGAGGGAACGAGAGGACCCAGTACTTC.

This clonotype was seen many times. V usage is TRBV7-3 and J usage is TRBJ2-7; D is ambiguous. The V and J ends lost 5 bases and 5 bases respectively, with 13 bases between them. The CDR3 has 13 amino acids. Germline values: CDR1 SGHTA, CDR2 FQGTGA. In DNA, the CDR3 is TGTGCCAGCAGCGCCGTCCCAGACCACGAGCAGTACTTC. Amino acid sequence: CASSAVPDHEQYF.

The V call is TRBV20-1, the J call TRBJ1-2, with D possibly being TRBD1 (5 bases). Germline CDR1 is DFQATT and CDR2 is SNEGSKA (reference sequence). The CDR3 is 13 amino acids. Trimming left V 5 bases short and J 8 bases short, with 18 bases between. The CDR3, as DNA: TGCAGTGCTCCTAGGCAGGGAGTGGGAGGCTACACCTTC. This gives the protein CSAPRQGVGGYTF.

This clonotype was seen only a few times. This chain uses TRBV12-3 or TRBV12-4 with TRBJ2-7; TRBD1 agrees at 7 bases. The CDR3 sequence is 13 residues long. The J segment lost 2 bases and the V segment lost 6 bases, leaving 4 bases of the junction unmatched. This chain's CDR3 is CASRRTGTYEQYF. CDR3 nucleotide sequence: TGTGCCAGCAGGCGGACAGGTACCTACGAGCAGTACTTC.

In this sample, this clonotype turned up a few times. The J gene is TRBJ2-7, the V gene TRBV12-3 or TRBV12-4, with 7 bases that match TRBD1. This CDR3 region has 13 residues. The V segment lost 6 bases and the J segment 0 bases; nucleotides outside the gene matches: 2. The CDR3 sequence is CASRGDSSYEQYF. The CDR3 DNA follows: TGTGCCAGCAGAGGGGACAGCTCCTACGAGCAGTACTTC.

In this sample, this clonotype turned up a few times. This chain uses TRBV2 with TRBJ1-3; D is possibly TRBD1 (6 bases). The length of the CDR3 is 13 residues. Deletions cut 6 bases from V and 2 bases from J, with 8 bases between. From germline, CDR1 is SNHLY and CDR2 FYNNEI. This CDR3 is CASRRQAGNTIYF. The CDR3 DNA follows: TGTGCCAGCAGGCGACAGGCTGGAAACACCATATATTTT. Combining the CDR3 with reference TRBV2 and TRBJ1-3 gives the whole variable domain EPEVTQTPSHQVTQMGQEVILRCVPISNHLYFYWYRQILGQKVEFLVSFYNNEISEKSEIFDDQFSVERPDGSNFTLKIRSTKLEDSAMYFCASRRQAGNTIYFGEGSWLTVV.

The table lists this clonotype with a few counts. The genes are TRBV29-1 and TRBJ2-1, with D tentatively TRBD2 (7 bases). The CDR3 extends over 12 amino acids. Germline CDR1 is SQVTM and CDR2 is ANQGSEA. The germline V and J ends were trimmed by 7 bases and 6 bases, with 13 bases remaining between them. The CDR3 protein is CSAWGGANEQFF. The CDR3 DNA follows: TGCAGCGCCTGGGGGGGGGCCAATGAGCAGTTCTTC.

V is TRBV7-9 and J is TRBJ1-1, with TRBD1 matching over 8 bases. This CDR3 is 13 amino acids long. V lost 5 bases and J lost 10; bases outside the gene matches: 9. Per the germline V gene, CDR1 is SEHNR and CDR2 is FQNEAQ (reference sequence). The CDR3 region has the DNA TGTGCCAGCAGCATCGGACAGGGCGTAGGAGCTTTCTTT. This gives the protein CASSIGQGVGAFF.

This clonotype was seen more than once but under ten times. The V call is TRBV3-1, the J call TRBJ2-5; D is unresolved. CDR1 and CDR2 (germline): LGHDT, YNNKEL (reference sequence). Trimming removed 5 bases at V and 5 bases at J, with 24 bases between. This CDR3 comprises 17 residues. The CDR3 DNA reads as TGTGCCAGCAGCGGCCCAGAAGAGGTTACAGTTCGGGAGACCCAGTACTTC. Translation gives CASSGPEEVTVRETQYF.

This clonotype was recorded a few times. The chain has TRBV11-2 and TRBJ1-6; a possible D gene is TRBD1 (6 bases). The V gene lost 5 bases and the J gene lost 14 bases, with 19 bases spanning the gap. The CDR3 sequence is 14 residues long. Germline V gives CDR1 SGHAT, CDR2 FQNNGV. This CDR3 reads CASSPHRDTRSLHF. In nucleotides, the CDR3 is TGTGCCAGCAGCCCACACCGGGACACCCGGTCCCTCCACTTT.

This clonotype has only a few counts. V is TRBV20-1 and J is TRBJ2-1; TRBD2 agrees at 8 bases. The CDR3 spans 14 residues. Germline-derived CDR1 and CDR2 are DFQATT and SNEGSKA (reference sequence). The junction had 8 bases not matched to a gene; V was cut back by 1 base and J by 9 bases. CDR3 loop: CSARVVPRGGEQFF. The CDR3 DNA reads as TGCAGTGCTAGAGTCGTCCCCCGGGGGGGTGAGCAGTTCTTC.

The rearrangement uses TRBV4-2 and TRBJ1-1; no definite D call. Germline CDR1 reads LGHNA; CDR2 reads YNFKEQ. The CDR3 spans 15 residues. V was trimmed by 1 base and J by 5 bases, leaving 14 bases between them. In nucleotides, the CDR3 is TGTGCCAGCAGCCAAGTAGGAAGAGGGAGGACTGAAGCTTTCTTT. This gives the protein CASSQVGRGRTEAFF.

In this sample, this clonotype turned up a few times. J is TRBJ1-1 and V is TRBV7-2; D gene ambiguous. Germline V gene data show CDR1 as SGHTA and CDR2 as FQGNSA. Trimming removed 0 bases at V and 4 bases at J, with 12 bases between. This CDR3 comprises 15 residues. Written as DNA, the CDR3 is TGTGCCAGCAGCTTAGCGCCGGCAGGCGTCACTGAAGCTTTCTTT. Amino acids: CASSLAPAGVTEAFF.

This clonotype appeared a single time. The chain joins TRBV6-5 to TRBJ2-2; 8 bases match TRBD2. The CDR3 runs 14 residues. Germline trimming cut 8 bases from V and 4 bases from J; bases unmatched to any gene: 6. Germline values: CDR1 MNHEY, CDR2 SVGAGI. This CDR3 is CASLNAGGTGELFF. The CDR3 nucleotides read TGTGCCAGCCTGAATGCGGGGGGCACCGGGGAGCTGTTTTTT.

The chain joins TRBV5-1 to TRBJ2-7; a possible D gene is TRBD2 (5 bases). V was pared by 1 base and J by 5 bases, with 7 bases between. CDR3 size: 12 residues. Germline values: CDR1 SGHRS, CDR2 YFSETQ. CDR3 coding DNA: TGCGCCAGCAGCTTGCCGGAGGACGAGCAGTACTTC. This encodes CASSLPEDEQYF. Full variable domain (remainder filled in from reference TRBV5-1 and TRBJ2-7): KAGVTQTPRYLIKTRGQQVTLSCSPISGHRSVSWYQQTPGQGLQFLFEYFSETQRNKGNFPGRFSGRQFSNSRSEMNVSTLELGDSALYLCASSLPEDEQYFGPGTRLTVT.

The chain employs TRBV20-1 and TRBJ2-2; D is undetermined. Trimming stripped 0 bases from V and 5 bases from J, with 13 bases between. CDR1 is DFQATT and CDR2 is SNEGSKA in the germline V gene (reference sequence). The CDR3 loop spans 15 amino acids. The DNA for the CDR3 is TGCAGTGCTAGAGATTCGAGGCTAAATACCGGGGAGCTGTTTTTT. It codes for CSARDSRLNTGELFF.